This T cell receptor (beta chain) was found in a study of OX40 agonist ivuxolimab in advanced cancers. Overall study context: Across the patients, intravenous ivuxolimab was delivered every 2 weeks at 0.01 to 10 mg/kg. A mean age of approximately 64 years, range 23 to 79, was recorded, and more than 80% were male.

Measured with immunoSEQ multiplex PCR; TCRdb has only the in-frame clones, and not every one. Of about 33,000 clones listed, around four fifths are singletons. The CDR3 loop spans 12 amino acids. Trimming stripped 5 bases from V and 3 bases from J, with 7 bases between. Germline V CDR1 and CDR2: SEHNR, FQNEAQ (reference sequence). The gene calls are TRBV7-9 and TRBJ1-1; D ambiguous. The sequence was collected from an adult with an advanced solid tumor such as melanoma, head and neck, liver or kidney cancer. This specimen consisted of CD4+ or CD8+ T cells sorted from blood, obtained in a trial of the OX40 agonist ivuxolimab. In DNA form, the CDR3 reads TGTGCCAGCAGCCTACCATACACTGAAGCTTTCTTT. As protein: CASSLPYTEAFF.